This TCR beta chain appears in the sequencing data of a study of T cells expressing NK-cell markers. Study details: Sorted CD3+CD56+NKG2C+, CD3+CD56+NKG2C- and CD3+CD56-NKG2C+ T cells provided the TCR beta repertoires.

In regard to this clonotype: Its antigen remains unidentified.

From the 5' RACE reads, TCRdb lists one entry per CDR3 protein and no DNA. The ten most abundant clones cover roughly 1.4% of a sample with fewer than 550,000 distinct CDR3 sequences. This CDR3 contains 12 residues. Study outcomes and limitations: Of the CD8+ T cell pool in several donors, roughly 1.0-8% was accounted for by dominant NKG2C+ clonotypes.

Specimen: blood T cells: a sorted CD56 or NKG2C T cell subset, CD4+ or CD8+ T cells, or bulk PBMC T cells (not recorded which). The receptor was derived from a woman in her fifties or sixties in good health. The chain couples TRBV21-1 to TRBJ1-5. TRBV21-1 is marked as a pseudogene. The CDR3 loop reads CASTVGMASQHF.